This passage covers 17 T cell receptor beta chains from one sample sequenced in a study of blood T cell repertoires in COVID-19. Sequenced by immunoSEQ multiplex PCR; TCRdb stores in-frame clones only, minus some. This repertoire shows fewer than 250,000 clones, over 80% found once; its top ten account for about 3.3%. The sample consisted of PBMCs or T cells enriched from blood (not recorded which). The receptor source for this set is a woman aged 25 to 39 who had been exposed to COVID-19.

V is TRBV9 and J is TRBJ1-5; D not certain. This CDR3 has 13 amino acids. The germline V gene encodes CDR1 SGDLS and CDR2 YYNGEE. Trimming took off 2 bases at V and 0 bases at J, with 3 bases between the two ends. The CDR3 here is CASSVSSNQPQHF. The CDR3 DNA is TGTGCCAGCAGCGTGAGTAGCAATCAGCCCCAGCATTTT. The complete variable domain, with remaining parts taken from reference TRBV9 and TRBJ1-5, reads DSGVTQTPKHLITATGQRVTLRCSPRSGDLSVYWYQQSLDQGLQFLIQYYNGEERAKGNILERFSAQQFPDLHSELNLSSLELGDSALYFCASSVSSNQPQHFGDGTRLSIL.

This rearrangement joins TRBV20-1 to TRBJ2-7; D not resolved. Deletions cut 3 bases from V and 6 bases from J, with 9 bases between. The CDR3 runs to 11 residues. Germline CDR1 DFQATT, CDR2 SNEGSKA (reference sequence). The CDR3 nucleotides are TGCAGTGCTAGTGGGTCGCGCGAGCAGTACTTC. Protein: CSASGSREQYF.

This rearrangement joins TRBV9 to TRBJ1-1, with unresolved D. V gave up 4 bases and J gave up 7 bases, with 11 bases separating them. This CDR3 spans 12 amino acids. Germline CDR1 is SGDLS and CDR2 is YYNGEE. The CDR3 loop is CASSLIGFEAFF. The CDR3 DNA follows: TGTGCCAGCAGCCTGATCGGGTTTGAAGCTTTCTTT.

Only one count was recorded for this clone. This CDR3 reads CASSIPGTEYTEAFF. CDR3 sequence (DNA): TGTGCCAGCAGTATCCCCGGGACAGAGTACACTGAAGCTTTCTTT. The V gene is TRBV6-5, the J gene TRBJ1-1; 7 nucleotides match TRBD1. Germline V gene data show CDR1 as MNHEY and CDR2 as SVGAGI. This CDR3 spans 15 amino acids. V gave up 5 bases and J gave up 3 bases; unmatched junction bases: 9.

The CDR3 spells CASSERNYGYTF. CDR3 DNA: TGTGCCAGCAGTGAACGGAACTATGGCTACACCTTC. V is TRBV25-1 and J is TRBJ1-2, with D unresolved. CDR3 length: 12 residues. From germline, CDR1 is MGHDK and CDR2 SYGVNS. Trimming stripped 2 bases from V and 2 bases from J, with 3 bases between.

This clone was observed once. The chain recombines TRBV29-1 with TRBJ1-4; possibly TRBD1 for D (6 bases). Per the germline V gene, CDR1 is SQVTM and CDR2 is ANQGSEA. The CDR3 totals 13 residues. The V end was cut by 5 bases, the J end by 5 bases, with 12 bases between. The CDR3 sequence: CSVLEDSNEKLFF. CDR3 bases: TGCAGCGTTTTGGAGGACAGCAATGAAAAACTGTTTTTT.

The chain has TRBV4-3 and TRBJ1-1; 7 nucleotides agree with TRBD1. The V segment lost 2 bases and the J segment 3 bases; nucleotides outside the gene matches: 3. Germline CDR1 reads LGHNA; CDR2 reads YSLEER. The CDR3 totals 14 residues. This chain's CDR3 is CASSQIGGYTEAFF. CDR3 coding DNA: TGCGCCAGCAGCCAAATAGGGGGCTACACTGAAGCTTTCTTT.

CDR3 sequence: CASSLDPSGGAGEQFF. CDR3 bases: TGTGCCAGCAGCTTAGATCCTAGCGGGGGGGCGGGTGAGCAGTTCTTC. The rearrangement uses TRBV7-2 and TRBJ2-1; 12 bases align to TRBD2. Germline-derived CDR1 and CDR2 are SGHTA and FQGNSA. The CDR3 is made up of 16 amino acids. Trimming at V came to 1 base and at J to 9 bases, leaving 7 bases not matched to a gene.

V gene TRBV6-5 combines with J gene TRBJ1-3; no clear D gene. V was shortened by 7 bases and J by 0 bases, with 7 bases between the two germline ends. CDR1 and CDR2 (germline): MNHEY, SVGAGI. The length of the CDR3 is 13 residues. The CDR3: CASISSSGNTIYF. CDR3 DNA: TGTGCCAGCATTAGTTCCTCTGGAAACACCATATATTTT.

The chain combines TRBV6-5 with TRBJ2-2; no firm D call. Trimming cost V 8 bases and J 5 bases, with 15 bases left between them. The CDR3 is 14 residues long. Germline V CDR1 and CDR2: MNHEY, SVGAGI. CDR3 in amino acids: CASSFVGLTGELFF. The DNA for the CDR3 is TGTGCCAGCTCGTTCGTGGGCTTGACCGGGGAGCTGTTTTTT.

The chain joins TRBV19 to TRBJ2-1; 8 nucleotides line up with TRBD2. The CDR3 contains 15 residues. CDR1 and CDR2 (germline): LNHDA, SQIVND (reference sequence). The V and J ends lost 10 bases and 5 bases, in that order; junction bases with no gene match: 13. CDR3 sequence: CATLLMRGDHNEQFF. The CDR3 DNA reads as TGTGCCACCCTGTTGATGCGGGGGGATCACAATGAGCAGTTCTTC. The variable domain in full, with the rest retrieved from reference TRBV19 and TRBJ2-1, is DGGITQSPKYLFRKEGQNVTLSCEQNLNHDAMYWYRQDPGQGLRLIYYSQIVNDFQKGDIAEGYSVSREKKESFPLTVTSAQKNPTAFYLCATLLMRGDHNEQFFGPGTRLTVL.

The gene calls are TRBV2 and TRBJ1-1, with 7 bases identical to TRBD1. Looked up from germline, CDR1 is SNHLY and CDR2 is FYNNEI. V was pared by 6 bases and J by 1 base, with 8 bases of the junction left unmatched. This CDR3 comprises 15 residues. CDR3: CASSRQGLGNTEAFF. The CDR3 DNA is TGTGCCAGCAGCAGACAGGGTTTGGGGAACACTGAAGCTTTCTTT.

This clone was detected once. The chain is built from TRBV29-1 and TRBJ1-1, with 7 nucleotides matching TRBD1. The CDR3 totals 14 residues. Germline CDR1 is SQVTM and CDR2 is ANQGSEA. V was pared by 5 bases and J by 6 bases, with 12 bases of the junction left unmatched. CDR3 sequence (DNA): TGCAGCGTTCCCCCACAGGGGTTGGACGCTGAAGCTTTCTTT. This codes for CSVPPQGLDAEAFF.

V usage is TRBV6-5 and J usage is TRBJ1-1, with a weak D call TRBD1 (5 bases). With 2 bases removed from V and 0 bases from J, the gap between germline ends came to 10 bases. The CDR3 spans 15 residues. CDR1 and CDR2 from the germline V gene are MNHEY and SVGAGI. CDR3 sequence: CASSYQGRLNTEAFF. CDR3 DNA: TGTGCCAGCAGTTACCAGGGCAGGCTGAACACTGAAGCTTTCTTT.

This chain connects TRBV7-2 to TRBJ2-5, with 11 bases matching TRBD2. Germline trimming cut 4 bases from V and 7 bases from J; bases unmatched to any gene: 14. CDR1 and CDR2 from the germline V gene are SGHTA and FQGNSA. The CDR3 loop spans 17 amino acids. In nucleotides, the CDR3 is TGTGCCAGCAGCTACTTAGCGGGGGGGGCGATTAGCGGGACCCAGTACTTC. Its translation: CASSYLAGGAISGTQYF. Looking up the rest from reference TRBV7-2 and TRBJ2-5 gives the full variable domain: GAGVSQSPSNKVTEKGKDVELRCDPISGHTALYWYRQSLGQGLEFLIYFQGNSAPDKSGLPSDRFSAERTGGSVSTLTIQRTQQEDSAVYLCASSYLAGGAISGTQYFGPGTRLLVL.

This chain links TRBV11-2 with TRBJ1-1; weak D call: TRBD1 (5 bases). Germline V gene lookup returns CDR1 SGHAT and CDR2 FQNNGV. Trimming pared 5 bases from V and 3 bases from J, leaving 16 bases between. The CDR3 is 15 residues long. CDR3 sequence reads: CASSNQAGIDTEAFF. DNA of the CDR3: TGTGCCAGCAGCAACCAGGCAGGGATCGACACTGAAGCTTTCTTT.

The chain joins TRBV29-1 to TRBJ2-1, with 10 bases fitting TRBD1. Trimming cost V 5 bases and J 7 bases; bases outside gene matches: 5. Germline-derived CDR1 and CDR2 are SQVTM and ANQGSEA. This CDR3 has 13 amino acids. The CDR3 DNA follows: TGCAGCGTTAGGGACAGGGGTTTGAATGAGCAGTTCTTC. Amino acid sequence: CSVRDRGLNEQFF.